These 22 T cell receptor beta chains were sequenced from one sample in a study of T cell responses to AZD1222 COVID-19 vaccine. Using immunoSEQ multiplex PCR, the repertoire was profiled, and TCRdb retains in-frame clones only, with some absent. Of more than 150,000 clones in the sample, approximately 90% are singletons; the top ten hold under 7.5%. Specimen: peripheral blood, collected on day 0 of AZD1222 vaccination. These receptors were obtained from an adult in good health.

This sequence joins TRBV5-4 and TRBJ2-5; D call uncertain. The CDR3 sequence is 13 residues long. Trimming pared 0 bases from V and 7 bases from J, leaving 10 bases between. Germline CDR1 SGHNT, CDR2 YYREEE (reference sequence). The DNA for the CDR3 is TGTGCCAGCAGCTTGGACGGAGCTGGGACCCAGTACTTC. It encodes CASSLDGAGTQYF.

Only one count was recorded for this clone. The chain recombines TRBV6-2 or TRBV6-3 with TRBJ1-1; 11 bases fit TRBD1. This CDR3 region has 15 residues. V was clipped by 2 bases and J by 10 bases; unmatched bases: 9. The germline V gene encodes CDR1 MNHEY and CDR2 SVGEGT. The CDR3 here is CASSYPGQGALGAFF. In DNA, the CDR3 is TGTGCCAGCAGTTACCCCGGACAGGGGGCTCTAGGAGCTTTCTTT.

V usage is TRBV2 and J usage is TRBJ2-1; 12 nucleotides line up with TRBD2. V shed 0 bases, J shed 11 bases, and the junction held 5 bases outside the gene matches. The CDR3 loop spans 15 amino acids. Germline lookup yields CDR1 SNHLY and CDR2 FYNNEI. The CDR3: CASSEALAGGRQQFF. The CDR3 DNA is TGTGCCAGCAGTGAAGCGCTAGCGGGGGGGCGGCAGCAGTTCTTC.

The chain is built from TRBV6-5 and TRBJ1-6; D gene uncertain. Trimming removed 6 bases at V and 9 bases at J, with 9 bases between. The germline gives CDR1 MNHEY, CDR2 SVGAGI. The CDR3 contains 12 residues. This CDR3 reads CASRLPGSPLHF. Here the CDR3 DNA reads TGTGCCAGCAGGCTACCGGGTTCACCCCTCCACTTT.

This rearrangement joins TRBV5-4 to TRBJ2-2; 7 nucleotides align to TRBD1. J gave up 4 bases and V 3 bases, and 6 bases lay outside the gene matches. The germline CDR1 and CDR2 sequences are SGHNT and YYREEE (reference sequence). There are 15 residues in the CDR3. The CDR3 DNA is TGTGCCAGCAGCTCGACAGGGATTAGCACCGGGGAGCTGTTTTTT. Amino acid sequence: CASSSTGISTGELFF.

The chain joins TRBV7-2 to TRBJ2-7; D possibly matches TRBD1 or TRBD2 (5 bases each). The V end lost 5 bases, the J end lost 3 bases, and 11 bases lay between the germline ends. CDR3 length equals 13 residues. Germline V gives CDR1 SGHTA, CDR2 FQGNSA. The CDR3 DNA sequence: TGTGCCAGCAGCCTGGGGGTAAGCTACGAGCAGTACTTC. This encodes CASSLGVSYEQYF.

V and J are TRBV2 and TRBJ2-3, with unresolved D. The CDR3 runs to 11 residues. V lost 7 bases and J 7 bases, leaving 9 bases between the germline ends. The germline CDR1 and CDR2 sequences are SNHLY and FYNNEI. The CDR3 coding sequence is TGTGCCAGCAAATTGGGCTATACGCAGTATTTT. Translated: CASKLGYTQYF.

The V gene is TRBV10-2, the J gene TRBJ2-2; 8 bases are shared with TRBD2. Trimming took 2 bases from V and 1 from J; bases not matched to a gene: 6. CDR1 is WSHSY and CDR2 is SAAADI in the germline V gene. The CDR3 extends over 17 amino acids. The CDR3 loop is CASSEGLLAVNTGELFF. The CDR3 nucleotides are TGCGCCAGCAGTGAGGGGTTACTAGCGGTGAACACCGGGGAGCTGTTTTTT.

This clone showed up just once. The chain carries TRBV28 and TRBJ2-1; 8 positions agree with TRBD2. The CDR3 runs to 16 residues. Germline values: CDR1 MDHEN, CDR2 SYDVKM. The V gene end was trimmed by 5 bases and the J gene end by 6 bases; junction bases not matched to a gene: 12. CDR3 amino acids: CASSPLGAGVSNEQFF. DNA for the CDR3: TGTGCCAGCAGTCCGCTGGGAGCGGGAGTATCCAATGAGCAGTTCTTC.

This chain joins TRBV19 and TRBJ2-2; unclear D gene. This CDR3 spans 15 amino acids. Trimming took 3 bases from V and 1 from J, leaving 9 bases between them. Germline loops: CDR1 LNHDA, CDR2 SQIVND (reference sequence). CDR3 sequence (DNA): TGTGCCAGTAGTATCCCCCCAGGGAACACCGGGGAGCTGTTTTTT. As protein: CASSIPPGNTGELFF.

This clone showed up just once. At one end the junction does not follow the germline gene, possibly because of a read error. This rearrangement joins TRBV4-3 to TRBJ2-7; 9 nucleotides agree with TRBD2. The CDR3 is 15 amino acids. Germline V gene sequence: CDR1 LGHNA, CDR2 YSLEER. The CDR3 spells CARSHGRGGAGEQYF. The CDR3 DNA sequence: TGCGCCCGCAGCCATGGGCGGGGGGGCGCGGGGGAGCAGTACTTC.

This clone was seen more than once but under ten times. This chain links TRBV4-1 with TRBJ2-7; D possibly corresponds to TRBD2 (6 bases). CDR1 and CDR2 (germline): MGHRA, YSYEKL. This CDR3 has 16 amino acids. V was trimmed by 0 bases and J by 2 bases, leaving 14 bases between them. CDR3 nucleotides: TGCGCCAGCAGCCAAGATTGGCGGGAAGAGGCCTACGAGCAGTACTTC. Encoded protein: CASSQDWREEAYEQYF.

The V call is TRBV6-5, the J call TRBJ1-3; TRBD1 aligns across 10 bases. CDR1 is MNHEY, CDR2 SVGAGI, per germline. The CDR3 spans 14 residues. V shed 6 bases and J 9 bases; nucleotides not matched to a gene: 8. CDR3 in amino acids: CASRRQGALTTIYF. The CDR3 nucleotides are TGTGCCAGCAGGCGACAGGGGGCCTTGACCACCATATATTTT.

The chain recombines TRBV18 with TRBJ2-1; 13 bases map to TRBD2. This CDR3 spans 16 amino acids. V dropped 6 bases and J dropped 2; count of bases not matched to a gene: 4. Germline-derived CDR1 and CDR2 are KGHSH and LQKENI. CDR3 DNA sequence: TGTGCCAGCTCCCCGGGGACTAGCGGGACCTACAATGAGCAGTTCTTC. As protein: CASSPGTSGTYNEQFF.

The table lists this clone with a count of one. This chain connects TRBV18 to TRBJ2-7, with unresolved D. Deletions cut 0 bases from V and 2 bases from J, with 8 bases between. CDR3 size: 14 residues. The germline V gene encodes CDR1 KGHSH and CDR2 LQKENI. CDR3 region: CASSPPSQTYEQYF. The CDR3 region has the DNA TGTGCCAGCTCACCACCGAGTCAGACCTACGAGCAGTACTTC.

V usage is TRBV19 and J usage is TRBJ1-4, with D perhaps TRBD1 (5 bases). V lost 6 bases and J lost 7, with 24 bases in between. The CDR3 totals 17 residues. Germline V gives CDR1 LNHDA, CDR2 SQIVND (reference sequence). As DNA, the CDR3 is TGTGCCAGTAGCTCCCAACCTATGAGGGGAGATCGTGAAAAACTGTTTTTT. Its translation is CASSSQPMRGDREKLFF.

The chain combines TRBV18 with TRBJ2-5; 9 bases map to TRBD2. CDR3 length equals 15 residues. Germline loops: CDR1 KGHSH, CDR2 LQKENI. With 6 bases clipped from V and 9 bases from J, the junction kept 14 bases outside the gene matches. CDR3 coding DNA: TGTGCCAGCTCGCCCCTAGCGGGACCGTCGATTGCCCAGTACTTC. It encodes CASSPLAGPSIAQYF.

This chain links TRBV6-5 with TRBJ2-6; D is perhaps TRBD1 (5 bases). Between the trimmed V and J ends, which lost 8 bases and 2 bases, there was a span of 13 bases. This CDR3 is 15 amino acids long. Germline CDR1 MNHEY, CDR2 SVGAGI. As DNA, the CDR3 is TGTGCCAGCTCTTCAAGGGGAACTGGGGCCAACGTCCTGACTTTC. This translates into CASSSRGTGANVLTF.

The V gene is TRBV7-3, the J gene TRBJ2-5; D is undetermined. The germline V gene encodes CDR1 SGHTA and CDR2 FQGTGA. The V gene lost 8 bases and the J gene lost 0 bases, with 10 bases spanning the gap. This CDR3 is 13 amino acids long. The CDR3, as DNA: TGTGCCAGCTCCCGACAATACCAAGAGACCCAGTACTTC. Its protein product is CASSRQYQETQYF.

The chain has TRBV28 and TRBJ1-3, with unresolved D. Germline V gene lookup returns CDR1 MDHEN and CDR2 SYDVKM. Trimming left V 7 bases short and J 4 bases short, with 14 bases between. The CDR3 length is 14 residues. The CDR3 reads CASNGAIVGNTIYF. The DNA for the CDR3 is TGTGCCAGCAACGGAGCTATAGTGGGAAACACCATATATTTT. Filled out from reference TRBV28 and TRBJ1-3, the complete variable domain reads DVKVTQSSRYLVKRTGEKVFLECVQDMDHENMFWYRQDPGLGLRLIYFSYDVKMKEKGDIPEGYSVSREKKERFSLILESASTNQTSMYLCASNGAIVGNTIYFGEGSWLTVV.

The CDR3 DNA follows: TGTGCCAGCTCACCGGTCCCAGGGGTGTCCTACGAGCAGTACTTC. Protein sequence: CASSPVPGVSYEQYF. V usage is TRBV18 and J usage is TRBJ2-7, with D perhaps TRBD1 (6 bases). The CDR3 is made up of 15 amino acids. CDR1 KGHSH and CDR2 LQKENI come from the germline V gene. V lost 3 bases, J lost 1 base, and 13 bases lay in between.

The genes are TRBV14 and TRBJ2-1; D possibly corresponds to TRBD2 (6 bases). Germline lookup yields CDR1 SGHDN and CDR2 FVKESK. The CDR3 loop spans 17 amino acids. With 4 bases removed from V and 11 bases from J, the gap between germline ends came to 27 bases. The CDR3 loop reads CASSPARRADVEVKQFF. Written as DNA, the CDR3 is TGTGCCAGCAGCCCGGCGCGGAGGGCAGACGTGGAAGTTAAGCAGTTCTTC.